This T cell receptor (beta chain) is drawn from a study of T-cell reconstitution after alpha-beta-depleted transplantation in children (dated by TCRdb to between 2015 and 2016). Context from the whole study: Using TCR repertoire profiling, the study quantitatively followed how T-cell immune reconstitution unfolded in children after TCRalphabeta/CD19-depleted allogeneic hematopoietic cell transplantation.

Overall study outcomes, separate from this receptor: Over the following months the frequencies of hyperexpanded clones went down, and after one year T-cell counts and TCRbeta diversity were mostly credited to newly produced T cells. The apparently early alphabetaT-cell count recovery about two months after transplant was reportedly dependent on only several hundred rapidly expanded clones derived from non-depleted graft cells. In some patients, high TCRbeta diversity at day 60 was attributed to recipient T cells and intrathymic progenitors that had survived conditioning.

In light of the paper, this sample's treatment or condition label describes: allogeneic hematopoietic cell transplantation with graft depleted of TCRalphabeta T cells and CD19 B cells. The transplant recipients were children given TCRalphabeta/CD19-depleted allogeneic hematopoietic cell grafts. This clonotype was detected ten times or more. The clone's antigen remains unknown. No base qualities exist here, and no much larger clone lies one base off it. Via the germline V gene (reference sequence), CDR1 is LGHDT and CDR2 YNNKEL. V is cut by 2 bases and J by 0 bases, and the space between the germline ends is 10 bases. The CDR3 measures 16 amino acids from cysteine to phenylalanine. Solely the CDR3 DNA is kept, with 48 bases framed from the first base. Library preparation used PCR. The run used an Illumina HiSeq 2500. TCR libraries were prepared with molecular barcoding, using unique molecular identifiers to normalize TCRbeta repertoire quantification. TCRdb passed the public sequencing reads through fastp at Q25 and MiXCR, retaining productive beta sequences. Duplicate CDR3 protein sequences are folded into a single record with the most common DNA and genes. The sample records about 29,000 distinct CDR3 sequences, 6.3% of which are singletons. The ten largest clones represent 7% of the sample.

The specimen was PBMCs, mostly from graft donor cells, collected 180 days after TCRalphabeta/CD19-depleted stem cell transplant. The sequence was obtained from a male patient under 18 who had a stem cell transplant for acute myeloid leukemia, so the T cells may come from the graft donor. The chain is assembled from TRBV3-1 and TRBJ2-2, with the identity of the D gene unclear. The DNA is as follows: TGTGCCAGCAGCCAACTCAGGCGTCCGAACACCGGGGAGCTGTTTTTT. Its protein is CASSQLRRPNTGELFF.